This record looks at one TCR beta chain sequence and its context. The CDR3 length is 15 residues. The V gene lost 3 bases and the J gene lost 0 bases, with 9 bases spanning the gap. CDR1 WNHNN and CDR2 SYGVQD come from the germline V gene (reference sequence). These data are taken from a study of T cell changes during pregnancy in multiple sclerosis. Data came from immunoSEQ multiplex PCR; TCRdb stores just in-frame clones and leaves some out. In the table there are about 40,000 clones, about nine tenths of which are singletons. Sequences were derived from CD4+ T cells from peripheral blood mononuclear cells, sampled in the third trimester of pregnancy. This rearrangement joins TRBV10-1 to TRBJ2-1; the D gene is possibly TRBD2 (6 bases). The TCR comes from a female donor with multiple sclerosis, enrolled in a pregnancy study. The CDR3 nucleotides are TGCGCCAGCAGTGATCGGGGGAGCTCCTACAATGAGCAGTTCTTC. Protein: CASSDRGSSYNEQFF.